A selection of T cell receptor beta chains follows, all from one sample in a study of tumor-infiltrating lymphocytes in localized non-small cell lung cancer. Data came from immunoSEQ multiplex PCR; TCRdb stores just in-frame clones and leaves some out. The table shows about 9,900 clones, with 70% to 75% occurring only once. The sample comprised lung tumor tissue. Receptors originate from a human donor with non-small cell lung cancer. Each CDR3 is given with its conserved first and last residue. The D gene is left open where the match is weak. The listing skips clone size in some rows; elsewhere it reads once, few, many or a size class.

>.|.|TRBJ2-5|TRBV7-6
TGTGCCAGCGGAACCTACGGGGGCGCGGAAGAGACCCAGTACTTC
CASGTYGGAEETQYF
>medium-sized|TRBD2|TRBJ2-2|TRBV5-8
TGTGCCAGCAGCTTGGCGCTAGCGGGGGGGGCCAACACCGGGGAGCTGTTTTTT
CASSLALAGGANTGELFF
>.|.|TRBJ1-1|TRBV6-1
TGTGCCAGCAGTGAATATGGGACATTGAACACTGAAGCTTTCTTT
CASSEYGTLNTEAFF
>.|.|TRBJ1-6|TRBV14
TGTGCCAGCAGCCAAGGGGCACCCCTCCACTTT
CASSQGAPLHF
>.|.|TRBJ1-2|TRBV5-1
TGCGCCAGCAGCTTGGGAGGTGCTGCTAAGGGTGGCTACACCTTC
CASSLGGAAKGGYTF
>few|TRBD2|TRBJ2-7|TRBV4-2
TGTGCCAGCAGCCAGACTAGCGGGGCCTACGAGCAGTACTTC
CASSQTSGAYEQYF
>.|TRBD1|TRBJ2-7|TRBV29-1
TGCAGCGTCCAATTCGGGACAGCCTACGAGCAGTACTTC
CSVQFGTAYEQYF
>medium-sized|.|TRBJ1-1|TRBV29-1
TGCAGCGTCCGGGGCCCCATGAACACTGAAGCTTTCTTT
CSVRGPMNTEAFF
>.|.|TRBJ1-5|TRBV19
TGTGCCAGTAGTATGGGAAGGCAGCCCCAGCATTTT
CASSMGRQPQHF
>few|.|TRBJ1-2|TRBV6-1
TGTGCCAGCAGTGAAGCCGGACTGGGAAACTATGGCTACACCTTC
CASSEAGLGNYGYTF
>.|TRBD1|TRBJ2-3|TRBV6-6
TGTGCCAGCAGTTCAAGGACAGGGTTAGATACGCAGTATTTT
CASSSRTGLDTQYF
>.|.|TRBJ1-2|TRBV15
TGTGCCACCAGCAGAGATAGGGCCAGTGGCTACACCTTC
CATSRDRASGYTF
>.|TRBD1|TRBJ1-2|TRBV7-2
TGTGCCAGCAGCCTCACCGAGGGGGCGGGTGGCTACACCTTC
CASSLTEGAGGYTF
>few|TRBD1|TRBJ1-1|TRBV18
TGTGCCAGCTCACCCCGGGACAGAGTATACACTGAAGCTTTCTTT
CASSPRDRVYTEAFF
>.|.|TRBJ2-3|TRBV4-1
TGCGCCAGCAGCCTGGGACTTAGCACAGATACGCAGTATTTT
CASSLGLSTDTQYF
>few|TRBD1|TRBJ1-2|TRBV19
TGTGCCAGTAGTGAGCAACAGGGGCGAACTAACTATGGCTACACCTTC
CASSEQQGRTNYGYTF
>once|TRBD1|TRBJ2-1|TRBV10-1
TGCGCCAGCAGTGCCGGGACAGGGCACAATGAGCAGTTCTTC
CASSAGTGHNEQFF
>medium-sized|.|TRBJ1-3|TRBV2
TGTGCCAGCAGTGAAGCGGACTCTGGAAACACCATATATTTT
CASSEADSGNTIYF
>.|TRBD2|TRBJ2-7|TRBV5-1
TGCGCCAGCAGCTTTTCGCCGAGAACTTTCGGGGGGACCTCCTACGAGCAGTACTTC
CASSFSPRTFGGTSYEQYF
>.|TRBD1|TRBJ1-4|TRBV6-5
TGTGCCAGCAGAAGTACAGGGGGAGAAAAACTGTTTTTT
CASRSTGGEKLFF
>.|.|TRBJ1-1|TRBV6-4
TGTGCCAGCAGAGCCGGGACAACGAACACTGAAGCTTTCTTT
CASRAGTTNTEAFF
>.|.|TRBJ2-3|TRBV2
TGTGCCAGCAGTGGAGGAGGGCGAGATACGCAGTATTTT
CASSGGGRDTQYF
>medium-sized|TRBD2|TRBJ2-3|TRBV5-1
TGCGCCAGCAGCAGGGGACTAGCGGGGGGTAGCACAGATACGCAGTATTTT
CASSRGLAGGSTDTQYF
>.|.|TRBJ1-2|TRBV11-2
TGTGCCAGCAGCTCGACAGTGAATAACTATGGCTACACCTTC
CASSSTVNNYGYTF
>.|.|TRBJ2-1|TRBV5-4
TGTGCCAGCAACAGGGAGTACGGCAATGAGCAGTTCTTC
CASNREYGNEQFF
>.|.|TRBJ1-1|TRBV6-6
TGTGCCAGCGGGGGAGACACTGAAGCTTTCTTT
CASGGDTEAFF
>.|TRBD2|TRBJ2-1|TRBV15
TGTGCCACCAGCAGAGAGGCCGGGGGGGCCAATGAGCAGTTCTTC
CATSREAGGANEQFF
>.|.|TRBJ2-3|TRBV5-1
TGCGCCAGCAGCCTGCAGGGGATGGACACAGATACGCAGTATTTT
CASSLQGMDTDTQYF
>.|TRBD1|TRBJ1-1|TRBV19
TGTGCCAGTAGTCCAGGACAGGGGAGCACTGAAGCTTTCTTT
CASSPGQGSTEAFF
>.|TRBD1|TRBJ1-6|TRBV10-3
TGTGCCATCAGGGGACAGGGGGCGCGGTCACCCCTCCACTTT
CAIRGQGARSPLHF